This TCR beta chain originates from a study of chemoradiotherapy in HPV16-positive cancers. On this clone itself: The target antigen is unknown.

General study results and limits: Candidate HPV-specific clones and E7-related TCR motifs grew in tumor during treatment. Better recurrence-free survival went with HPV-responsive T-cell expansion in HPV16-positive patients.

The CDR3 totals 18 residues. V was pared by 1 base and J by 0 bases, with 8 bases of the junction left unmatched. Per the germline V gene, CDR1 is LGHNA and CDR2 is YNFKEQ. Repertoires were generated with immunoSEQ multiplex PCR, while TCRdb's copy carries only in-frame clones and drops some. The sample lists about 2,600 clones; about 88% were seen once. The sequencing here drew on tumor tissue, taken from a patient who underwent chemoradiotherapy. The TCR was taken from a human donor with HPV-associated anogenital cancer. This chain links TRBV4-2 with TRBJ1-1, with TRBD1 matching 10 bases. CDR3 residues: CASSQGGTGDLMNTEAFF. DNA for the CDR3: TGTGCCAGCAGCCAAGGAGGGACAGGGGATCTGATGAACACTGAAGCTTTCTTT.